Each of the 9 T cell receptor beta chains below was sequenced from the same sample in a study of blood T cell repertoires in COVID-19. Profiling relied on immunoSEQ multiplex PCR, and the TCRdb table lists in-frame clones only, not all of them. This table holds some 36,000 clones, 90% found once. Source material: peripheral blood. The receptors shown here come from a man aged 60 to 69 with active or convalescent COVID-19.

The gene calls are TRBV3-1 (or the pseudogene TRBV3-2) and TRBJ2-2; D possibly corresponds to TRBD1 (6 bases). CDR1 is LGHDT and CDR2 is YNNKEL in the germline V gene (reference sequence). The CDR3 consists of 16 residues. The V gene lost 1 base and the J gene lost 5 bases, with 14 bases spanning the gap. This CDR3 is CASSQASQGGTGELFF. CDR3 DNA sequence: TGTGCCAGCAGCCAAGCATCACAGGGTGGGACCGGGGAGCTGTTTTTT.

This clone was seen once. The chain links TRBV3-1 (or the pseudogene TRBV3-2) to TRBJ1-2; tentatively, D is TRBD1 (5 bases). CDR3 length equals 15 residues. Germline lookup yields CDR1 LGHDT and CDR2 YNNKEL (reference sequence). Trimming pared 6 bases from V and 6 bases from J, leaving 20 bases between. The CDR3 nucleotides read TGTGCCAGCAGTCTACCCGGGGGAGGGCCTCATGGCTACACCTTC. Protein sequence: CASSLPGGGPHGYTF.

The rearrangement links TRBV11-2 to TRBJ2-7, with D possibly TRBD2 on 6 matching bases. From germline, CDR1 is SGHAT and CDR2 FQNNGV. Deletions cut 5 bases from V and 0 bases from J, with 11 bases between. This CDR3 is built from 14 residues. CDR3 in amino acids: CASSAGRHSYEQYF. The CDR3 coding sequence is TGTGCCAGCAGCGCGGGGCGGCACTCCTACGAGCAGTACTTC.

The chain combines TRBV19 with TRBJ2-1; perhaps TRBD1 as D (5 bases). The CDR3 has 17 amino acids. V gave up 5 bases and J gave up 5 bases, with 22 bases separating them. Looked up from germline, CDR1 is LNHDA and CDR2 is SQIVND (reference sequence). The CDR3 here is CASSLWAGYGYDNEQFF. In DNA, the CDR3 is TGTGCCAGTAGTTTATGGGCAGGGTATGGTTACGACAATGAGCAGTTCTTC.

The genes are TRBV5-1 and TRBJ1-2; 10 bases fit TRBD1. The CDR3 covers 14 residues. Germline V lookup: CDR1 SGHRS, CDR2 YFSETQ. With 0 bases clipped from V and 8 bases from J, the junction kept 4 bases outside the gene matches. In nucleotides, the CDR3 is TGCGCCAGCAGCTTGGGACAGGGGGCTTGGGGCTACACCTTC. This translates into CASSLGQGAWGYTF.

The chain combines TRBV6-5 with TRBJ2-7, with D maybe TRBD1 (7 bases). CDR1 and CDR2 (germline): MNHEY, SVGAGI. Trimming cost V 5 bases and J 3 bases, with 14 bases left between them. This CDR3 contains 14 residues. CDR3 sequence: CASSQGGTYYEQYF. CDR3 nucleotides: TGTGCCAGCAGTCAGGGGGGTACGTACTACGAGCAGTACTTC.

The chain carries TRBV7-9 and TRBJ1-1, with TRBD1 identical over 7 bases. Looked up from germline, CDR1 is SEHNR and CDR2 is FQNEAQ (reference sequence). CDR3 length equals 14 residues. The V and J ends lost 2 bases and 3 bases, in that order; junction bases with no gene match: 3. The CDR3 DNA reads TGTGCCAGCAGCTTAACCGGGACAGACACTGAAGCTTTCTTT. It codes for CASSLTGTDTEAFF.

The CDR3 nucleotides read TGTGCCACTACGGGACAGGGGGTTCGGAGCACTGAAGCTTTCTTT. Translation gives CATTGQGVRSTEAFF. The V call is TRBV19, the J call TRBJ1-1, with 11 bases that match TRBD1. Unmatched junction bases numbered 11, after V lost 10 bases and J lost 4 bases. CDR3 length equals 15 residues. Germline CDR1 is LNHDA and CDR2 is SQIVND (reference sequence).

This clone was seen a single time. V and J are TRBV7-3 and TRBJ2-1, with 9 nucleotides matching TRBD2. The V and J ends lost 2 bases and 5 bases, in that order; junction bases with no gene match: 4. The CDR3 totals 15 residues. From germline, CDR1 is SGHTA and CDR2 FQGTGA. This chain's CDR3 is CASSLRLAADNEQFF. As DNA, the CDR3 is TGTGCCAGCAGCTTACGACTAGCGGCAGACAATGAGCAGTTCTTC.